These 25 T cell receptor beta chains came from one sample sequenced in a study of T cells after yellow fever vaccination. MiXCR was run by TCRdb on the 5' RACE reads, yielding one entry per CDR3 protein. The table includes roughly 250,000 distinct CDR3 sequences, roughly 13% detected once. The sequencing here drew on CD4+ T cells sorted from PBMCs, taken 45 days after the yellow fever booster vaccination. The receptors here all came from a man aged 30 to 39 who received the YFV17D yellow fever vaccine.

This chain links TRBV7-8 with TRBJ2-1; 14 positions agree with TRBD2. Germline-derived CDR1 and CDR2 are SGHVS and FQNEAQ. The CDR3 totals 15 residues. V trimming: 5 bases; J trimming: 9 bases; junction bases outside the gene matches: 6. The CDR3 region is CASSPGLAGEGEQFF. CDR3 nucleotides: TGTGCCAGCAGCCCGGGACTAGCGGGAGAGGGTGAGCAGTTCTTC.

This clonotype came up a few times. The V and J genes are TRBV5-1 and TRBJ2-1, with 11 nucleotides matching TRBD2. This CDR3 contains 14 residues. V was pared by 7 bases and J by 12 bases, with 12 bases of the junction left unmatched. Looked up from germline, CDR1 is SGHRS and CDR2 is YFSETQ. The chain's CDR3 is CASFTGTSGLTQFF. CDR3 in DNA: TGCGCCAGCTTTACCGGGACTAGCGGACTTACGCAGTTCTTC.

The chain joins TRBV19 to TRBJ2-7; 8 nucleotides agree with TRBD1. The CDR3 loop spans 14 amino acids. J gave up 1 base and V 9 bases, and 8 bases lay outside the gene matches. Germline CDR1 is LNHDA and CDR2 is SQIVND (reference sequence). CDR3 residues: CASGKDRASYEQYF. The CDR3 DNA sequence: TGTGCCAGCGGAAAGGACAGGGCGTCCTACGAGCAGTACTTC.

The rearrangement links TRBV9 to TRBJ2-7; no definite D call. There are 15 residues in the CDR3. CDR1 and CDR2 (germline): SGDLS, YYNGEE. Trimming took off 0 bases at V and 2 bases at J, with 12 bases between the two ends. This chain's CDR3 is CASSVAAGSAYEQYF. Written as DNA, the CDR3 is TGTGCCAGCAGCGTAGCTGCAGGAAGTGCCTACGAGCAGTACTTC.

The rearrangement links TRBV5-6 to TRBJ2-1, with 7 positions matching TRBD1. Germline lookup yields CDR1 SGHDT and CDR2 YYEEEE. The CDR3 contains 15 residues. V shed 4 bases and J 1 base; nucleotides not matched to a gene: 5. The CDR3 DNA is TGTGCCAGCAGCGGGGGACAGCAATCCTACAATGAGCAGTTCTTC. Translation: CASSGGQQSYNEQFF.

This chain uses TRBV18 with TRBJ2-7; 8 bases agree with TRBD2. The CDR3 runs 16 residues. Trimming cost V 1 base and J 1 base; bases outside gene matches: 6. Germline V lookup: CDR1 KGHSH, CDR2 LQKENI. In DNA form, the CDR3 reads TGTGCCAGCTCACCACTTTCCAGCGGGAGTTCCTACGAGCAGTACTTC. Translating gives CASSPLSSGSSYEQYF.

This clonotype occurred many times. The rearrangement uses TRBV27 and TRBJ1-5, with TRBD1 identical over 8 bases. The CDR3 contains 15 residues. Germline CDR1 reads MNHEY; CDR2 reads SMNVEV (reference sequence). With 3 bases clipped from V and 2 bases from J, the junction kept 3 bases outside the gene matches. The CDR3 sequence is CASSLAQGGNQPQHF. CDR3 nucleotide sequence: TGTGCCAGCAGTTTGGCACAGGGGGGCAATCAGCCCCAGCATTTT.

The CDR3 region is CSARVDPSTDTQYF. CDR3 coding DNA: TGCAGTGCTAGAGTGGATCCTTCCACAGATACGCAGTATTTT. The chain joins TRBV20-1 to TRBJ2-3; no reliable D call. Per germline, CDR1 DFQATT and CDR2 SNEGSKA (reference sequence). This CDR3 is built from 14 residues. V was shortened by 1 base and J by 2 bases, with 10 bases between the two germline ends.

The V and J genes are TRBV6-2 or TRBV6-3 and TRBJ2-1; the match to TRBD2 covers 11 bases. Trimming cost V 0 bases and J 7 bases; bases outside gene matches: 14. The CDR3 spans 19 residues. From germline, CDR1 is MNHEY and CDR2 SVGEGT. CDR3 bases: TGTGCCAGCAGTTACTCATATTTAAGACTAGCGGGGTCGGGGAATGAGCAGTTCTTC. It specifies CASSYSYLRLAGSGNEQFF.

The V and J genes are TRBV3-1 and TRBJ2-5; 7 bases are a match to TRBD2. CDR3 size: 15 residues. The germline V gene has CDR1 LGHDT and CDR2 YNNKEL (reference sequence). Germline trimming cut 0 bases from V and 0 bases from J; bases unmatched to any gene: 1. The CDR3 nucleotides read TGTGCCAGCAGCCAAGACCTAGCGGACCAAGAGACCCAGTACTTC. This codes for CASSQDLADQETQYF.

This clonotype was counted only a few times. The chain carries TRBV12-3 or TRBV12-4 and TRBJ2-1; D unresolved. The CDR3 runs to 15 residues. V was trimmed by 2 bases and J by 9 bases, leaving 17 bases between them. The CDR3 loop reads CASSLSLGSRSEQFF. The CDR3 coding sequence is TGTGCCAGCAGTTTATCCCTAGGTAGTCGGAGTGAGCAGTTCTTC.

In this sample, this clonotype turned up a few times. The J gene is TRBJ2-1, the V gene TRBV6-1; D is undetermined. The CDR3 is made up of 14 amino acids. V was cut by 8 bases and J by 8 bases, with 19 bases left in between. Germline CDR1 reads MNHNS; CDR2 reads SASEGT. The CDR3 here is CASRTALASDEQFF. The CDR3 DNA sequence: TGTGCCAGCCGAACTGCACTCGCCTCGGATGAGCAGTTCTTC.

This clonotype was counted only a few times. This chain uses TRBV5-6 with TRBJ2-1, with 7 bases identical to TRBD2. The CDR3 consists of 14 residues. V dropped 4 bases and J dropped 2; count of bases not matched to a gene: 3. From germline, CDR1 is SGHDT and CDR2 YYEEEE. The chain's CDR3 is CASSGAGAYNEQFF. The DNA of the CDR3 is TGTGCCAGCAGCGGCGCGGGAGCCTACAATGAGCAGTTCTTC. Drawing the rest from reference TRBV5-6 and TRBJ2-1, the complete variable domain is DAGVTQSPTHLIKTRGQQVTLRCSPKSGHDTVSWYQQALGQGPQFIFQYYEEEERQRGNFPDRFSGHQFPNYSSELNVNALLLGDSALYLCASSGAGAYNEQFFGPGTRLTVL.

There are a few counts of this clonotype. V gene TRBV5-1 combines with J gene TRBJ1-1; no clear D. CDR1 and CDR2 (germline): SGHRS, YFSETQ. CDR3 length equals 12 residues. The V end was cut by 2 bases, the J end by 7 bases, with 9 bases between. Written as DNA, the CDR3 is TGCGCCAGCAGCTTCGGCCAGCGTGAAGCTTTCTTT. It is translated as CASSFGQREAFF.

This clonotype was recorded a few times. This rearrangement joins TRBV7-2 to TRBJ1-5, with D possibly being TRBD1 (5 bases). CDR1 SGHTA and CDR2 FQGNSA come from the germline V gene. This CDR3 has 13 residues. The V end was cut by 8 bases, the J end by 4 bases, with 12 bases between. CDR3 nucleotides: TGTGCCAGCGGGGCCGCGCAGAATCAGCCCCAGCATTTT. It specifies CASGAAQNQPQHF. The full variable domain, its missing parts supplied by reference TRBV7-2 and TRBJ1-5, is GAGVSQSPSNKVTEKGKDVELRCDPISGHTALYWYRQSLGQGLEFLIYFQGNSAPDKSGLPSDRFSAERTGGSVSTLTIQRTQQEDSAVYLCASGAAQNQPQHFGDGTRLSIL.

As DNA, the CDR3 is TGTGCCAGCAGCTTAGCGGGAGTGATTGAGACCCAGTACTTC. Its protein is CASSLAGVIETQYF. The gene calls are TRBV7-2 and TRBJ2-5; TRBD2 is a possible D gene (5 bases). Germline V gives CDR1 SGHTA, CDR2 FQGNSA. Trimming removed 0 bases at V and 5 bases at J, with 10 bases between. This CDR3 comprises 14 residues.

V usage is TRBV20-1 and J usage is TRBJ2-3; 8 nucleotides align to TRBD2. V trimming: 2 bases; J trimming: 2 bases; junction bases outside the gene matches: 3. Germline CDR1 is DFQATT and CDR2 is SNEGSKA (reference sequence). This CDR3 contains 14 residues. As DNA, the CDR3 is TGCAGTGCTAGATCAGCGGGAGTCACAGATACGCAGTATTTT. It yields the protein CSARSAGVTDTQYF.

A few counts support this clonotype. The chain carries TRBV10-3 and TRBJ2-7; the D gene is possibly TRBD2 (6 bases). From germline, CDR1 is ENHRY and CDR2 SYGVKD. V was clipped by 2 bases and J by 7 bases, with 6 bases between them. The CDR3 has 11 amino acids. The CDR3 DNA sequence: TGTGCCATCAGTGAGGGGGGGGAGCAGTACTTC. It codes for CAISEGGEQYF.

The chain recombines TRBV9 with TRBJ2-1; TRBD2 matches 7 bases. The length of the CDR3 is 15 residues. The V segment lost 2 bases and the J segment 12 bases; nucleotides outside the gene matches: 14. Germline CDR1 SGDLS, CDR2 YYNGEE. CDR3 DNA: TGTGCCAGCAGCGTCACCGGGACTATTCAATCGGGGCAGTTCTTC. Translating it yields CASSVTGTIQSGQFF.

This clonotype occurred a few times. This rearrangement joins TRBV30 to TRBJ1-3; D uncertain. V was pared by 3 bases and J by 0 bases, with 6 bases between. The germline V gene encodes CDR1 GTSNPN and CDR2 SVGIG (reference sequence). This CDR3 contains 13 residues. Written as DNA, the CDR3 is TGTGCCTGGAGCGAACTCTCTGGAAACACCATATATTTT. Translating it yields CAWSELSGNTIYF.

The table lists this clonotype with a few counts. This chain joins TRBV25-1 and TRBJ2-7; unclear D gene. The CDR3 length is 11 residues. V lost 10 bases and J 3 bases, leaving 10 bases between the germline ends. CDR1 is MGHDK and CDR2 is SYGVNS in the germline V gene. Here the CDR3 reads CANVARYEQYF. In DNA, the CDR3 is TGTGCCAACGTAGCCCGCTACGAGCAGTACTTC.

The chain employs TRBV12-3 or TRBV12-4 and TRBJ1-1; D gene ambiguous. The CDR3 consists of 13 residues. Trimming shortened V by 4 bases and J by 1 base, and 7 bases separated the two germline ends. CDR3 protein: CASSYRENTEAFF. In nucleotides, the CDR3 is TGTGCCAGCAGTTACCGAGAGAACACTGAAGCTTTCTTT.

In regard to this clonotype: A much larger clone is a single base away; this may be a read error. The rearrangement links TRBV11-2 to TRBJ2-5; 9 bases match TRBD2. Germline V CDR1 and CDR2: SGHAT, FQNNGV. With 5 bases clipped from V and 5 bases from J, the junction kept 12 bases outside the gene matches. This CDR3 region has 16 residues. The CDR3 DNA reads as TGTGCCAGCAGCCAGAGGGCGGGAGGGCCCGATGAGACCCAGTACTTC. Translating gives CASSQRAGGPDETQYF.

This clonotype was seen only a few times. This chain uses TRBV27 with TRBJ2-1; 8 nucleotides agree with TRBD2. Per germline, CDR1 MNHEY and CDR2 SMNVEV (reference sequence). V lost 8 bases to trimming and J lost 8 bases; unmatched junction nucleotides: 14. The CDR3 consists of 15 residues. The CDR3 DNA follows: TGTGCCAGCCATCACCCGGGACTAGGAGCCCATGAGCAGTTCTTC. This sequence encodes CASHHPGLGAHEQFF.

The V call is TRBV7-2, the J call TRBJ2-2; D gene ambiguous. This CDR3 is built from 14 residues. Germline V gene lookup returns CDR1 SGHTA and CDR2 FQGNSA. Trimming cost V 0 bases and J 3 bases, with 5 bases left between them. This chain's CDR3 is CASSLALDTGELFF. The CDR3 DNA reads as TGTGCCAGCAGCTTAGCGTTGGACACCGGGGAGCTGTTTTTT. The complete variable domain, with remaining parts taken from reference TRBV7-2 and TRBJ2-2, reads GAGVSQSPSNKVTEKGKDVELRCDPISGHTALYWYRQSLGQGLEFLIYFQGNSAPDKSGLPSDRFSAERTGGSVSTLTIQRTQQEDSAVYLCASSLALDTGELFFGEGSRLTVL.